These T cell receptor beta chains were read from a single sample in a study of naive and memory T cell subsets. MiXCR, applied by TCRdb to the UMI-ligation and nested PCR reads, yields one record per CDR3 protein. The profile shows about 100,000 distinct CDR3 sequences, roughly 15% of them singletons. Sequencing input: naive CD8+ T cells from blood. The receptors come from a human donor in good health. The CDR3 runs from the conserved cysteine through the conserved F or W. D genes are given only for firm matches. For some rows the clone size is stated as once, few or many, or as a class when expanded; others skip it.

j_gene,d_gene,abundance,v_gene,CDR3aa,CDR3nt
TRBJ2-3,TRBD1,many,TRBV7-9,CASSSGQGIDTQYF,TGTGCCAGCAGCTCGGGACAGGGGATAGATACGCAGTATTTT
TRBJ1-1,TRBD1,NA,TRBV12-3/TRBV12-4,CASSLGGTVNTEAFF,TGTGCCAGCAGTTTGGGTGGGACAGTCAACACTGAAGCTTTCTTT
TRBJ2-2,NA,NA,TRBV7-2,CASSLVGVGGDTGELFF,TGTGCCAGCAGCTTAGTGGGGGTCGGCGGGGACACCGGGGAGCTGTTTTTT
TRBJ2-7,TRBD1,NA,TRBV6-5,CASRGQSSYEQYF,TGTGCCAGCAGGGGACAGAGCTCCTACGAGCAGTACTTC
TRBJ2-7,NA,NA,TRBV5-1,CASSLLGEQYF,TGCGCCAGCAGCTTGTTGGGCGAGCAGTACTTC
TRBJ1-4,TRBD1,NA,TRBV7-6,CASSPVDRAGEKLFF,TGTGCCAGCAGCCCCGTAGACAGGGCCGGCGAAAAACTGTTTTTT
TRBJ1-1,NA,few,TRBV12-3/TRBV12-4,CASILGGHWNTEAFF,TGTGCCAGCATCCTGGGCGGACACTGGAACACTGAAGCTTTCTTT
TRBJ1-6,NA,NA,TRBV9,CASGSGGGNSPLHF,TGTGCCAGCGGGAGTGGCGGGGGAAATTCACCCCTCCACTTT
TRBJ2-1,NA,NA,TRBV3-1,CASSQASYNEQFF,TGTGCCAGCAGCCAAGCCTCCTACAATGAGCAGTTCTTC
TRBJ1-2,NA,NA,TRBV6-1,CASRTDSYGYTF,TGTGCCAGCAGGACCGACAGCTATGGCTACACCTTC
TRBJ1-1,TRBD1,NA,TRBV5-4,CASSTEDRGSGTEAFF,TGTGCCAGCAGCACTGAGGACAGGGGGTCGGGTACTGAAGCTTTCTTT
TRBJ2-1,TRBD2,once,TRBV20-1,CSAKPSTSGRAIDNEQFF,TGCAGTGCTAAGCCCTCGACTAGCGGGAGGGCCATAGACAATGAGCAGTTCTTC
TRBJ2-6,NA,NA,TRBV20-1,CSARERTPGANVLTF,TGCAGTGCTAGAGAACGGACCCCTGGGGCCAACGTCCTGACTTTC
TRBJ1-2,NA,few,TRBV6-2/TRBV6-3,CASSIGHDDYGYTF,TGTGCCAGCAGTATTGGACATGACGACTATGGCTACACCTTC
TRBJ2-7,NA,few,TRBV29-1,CSVEDPGTATYEQYF,TGCAGCGTTGAAGACCCCGGGACGGCGACCTACGAGCAGTACTTC
TRBJ1-6,NA,few,TRBV27,CASSLSRGGGNSPLHF,TGTGCCAGCAGTTTATCGCGCGGCGGAGGTAATTCACCCCTCCACTTT
TRBJ2-3,NA,few,TRBV6-2/TRBV6-3,CASRGTATGDTQYF,TGTGCCAGCAGGGGGACGGCTACAGGGGATACGCAGTATTTT
TRBJ2-7,NA,NA,TRBV27,CASSFRVGEQYF,TGTGCCAGCAGTTTTAGGGTCGGGGAGCAGTACTTC
TRBJ1-5,NA,few,TRBV12-3/TRBV12-4,CASSPMSNQPQHF,TGTGCCAGCAGCCCTATGAGCAATCAGCCCCAGCATTTT
TRBJ1-2,NA,NA,TRBV28,CASSLDQYQLYGYTF,TGTGCCAGCAGTTTAGATCAGTATCAACTCTATGGCTACACCTTC
TRBJ1-5,NA,few,TRBV28,CASSLDGVGSNQPQHF,TGTGCCAGCAGTTTAGATGGAGTCGGGAGCAATCAGCCCCAGCATTTT
TRBJ2-5,NA,few,TRBV12-3/TRBV12-4,CASSPRDYQETQYF,TGTGCCAGCAGTCCCAGAGACTACCAAGAGACCCAGTACTTC
TRBJ1-1,NA,few,TRBV2,CASSEMQGRTEAFF,TGTGCCAGCAGTGAGATGCAGGGCAGGACTGAAGCTTTCTTT
TRBJ2-6,NA,many,TRBV7-2,CASSLLPWADSGANVLTF,TGTGCCAGCAGCTTACTACCCTGGGCAGACTCTGGGGCCAACGTCCTGACTTTC
TRBJ2-3,NA,many,TRBV7-9,CASTPIPGYTDTQYF,TGTGCCAGCACCCCTATACCCGGGTACACAGATACGCAGTATTTT
TRBJ1-2,NA,NA,TRBV20-1,CSARGPYGYTF,TGCAGTGCTAGAGGTCCCTATGGCTACACCTTC
TRBJ2-7,TRBD1,NA,TRBV7-2,CASSYWGQGVQQYF,TGTGCCAGCAGCTATTGGGGACAGGGGGTGCAGCAGTACTTC
TRBJ1-5,NA,many,TRBV28,CASRDPDQPQHF,TGTGCCAGCAGGGACCCGGATCAGCCCCAGCATTTT
TRBJ2-7,NA,few,TRBV15,CATSRDFKGVNEQYF,TGTGCCACCAGCAGAGATTTTAAAGGGGTCAACGAGCAGTACTTC
TRBJ2-1,TRBD2,NA,TRBV4-3,CASSQDRGLAGYNEQFF,TGCGCCAGCAGCCAAGATCGAGGACTAGCCGGCTACAATGAGCAGTTCTTC
TRBJ1-1,NA,many,TRBV5-4,CASSSLGYLNTEAFF,TGTGCCAGCAGCTCATTGGGCTATCTGAACACTGAAGCTTTCTTT
TRBJ2-1,NA,many,TRBV4-3,CASSPSDRRGNEQFF,TGCGCCAGCAGCCCAAGCGATAGGCGGGGAAATGAGCAGTTCTTC
TRBJ2-3,NA,few,TRBV5-1,CASSLLEGSDTQYF,TGCGCCAGCAGCTTGTTGGAAGGGTCAGATACGCAGTATTTT
TRBJ2-1,TRBD2,NA,TRBV19,CASSSRLAPYNEQFF,TGTGCCAGTAGTAGTCGACTAGCGCCCTACAATGAGCAGTTCTTC
TRBJ2-1,NA,NA,TRBV6-2/TRBV6-3,CGAGGQQGSSYNEQFF,TGTGGCGCCGGGGGCCAACAGGGCAGCTCCTACAATGAGCAGTTCTTC
TRBJ2-7,TRBD2,NA,TRBV20-1,CSAREGTSGSYEQYF,TGCAGTGCTAGAGAGGGGACTAGCGGTTCCTACGAGCAGTACTTC
TRBJ2-7,NA,NA,TRBV4-3,CASSQARDPTYEQYF,TGCGCCAGCAGCCAAGCCCGGGACCCAACATACGAGCAGTACTTC
TRBJ2-2,TRBD1,NA,TRBV9,CASSGPGQGIAGELFF,TGTGCCAGCAGCGGACCGGGACAGGGGATTGCCGGGGAGCTGTTTTTT
TRBJ2-5,TRBD2,NA,TRBV4-1,CASSFRTSDETQYF,TGCGCCAGCAGCTTCCGGACTAGCGACGAGACCCAGTACTTC
TRBJ2-7,NA,many,TRBV13,CASSLEGVVGYEQYF,TGTGCCAGCAGCTTAGAGGGAGTGGTCGGCTACGAGCAGTACTTC
TRBJ1-1,NA,many,TRBV10-3,CAISDRVWTEAFF,TGTGCCATCAGTGACAGGGTATGGACTGAAGCTTTCTTT
TRBJ1-1,NA,many,TRBV27,CASSLIGRGRGAEAFF,TGTGCCAGCAGTTTAATAGGGCGGGGCCGCGGAGCTGAAGCTTTCTTT
TRBJ2-1,NA,many,TRBV7-9,CASSLLPLARDNEQFF,TGTGCCAGCAGCTTACTACCCCTAGCGCGTGACAATGAGCAGTTCTTC
TRBJ1-1,NA,few,TRBV6-2/TRBV6-3,CASSADSYMNTEAFF,TGTGCCAGCAGTGCGGACAGCTACATGAACACTGAAGCTTTCTTT
TRBJ2-1,NA,NA,TRBV20-1,CSARVRRGAIYEQFF,TGCAGTGCTAGAGTCCGAAGGGGGGCCATCTATGAGCAGTTCTTC
TRBJ1-5,NA,few,TRBV19,CASSLRTVGQPQHF,TGTGCCAGTAGCCTACGGACAGTTGGACAGCCCCAGCATTTT
TRBJ2-5,TRBD1,few,TRBV7-3,CASSSTGGEETQYF,TGTGCCAGCAGCTCCACAGGGGGCGAAGAGACCCAGTACTTC
TRBJ2-2,NA,NA,TRBV3-1,CASSHAPGRGTGELFF,TGTGCCAGCAGCCATGCTCCCGGGAGAGGCACCGGGGAGCTGTTTTTT
TRBJ1-1,NA,few,TRBV30,CAWSVEGIPDEAFF,TGTGCCTGGAGTGTAGAAGGGATCCCAGATGAAGCTTTCTTT
TRBJ2-7,NA,once,TRBV30,CAWNAGRGYEQYF,TGTGCCTGGAACGCGGGACGGGGCTACGAGCAGTACTTC
TRBJ2-1,TRBD2,many,TRBV5-4,CASSQTSGAYNEQFF,TGTGCCAGCAGCCAGACTAGCGGGGCTTACAATGAGCAGTTCTTC
TRBJ1-1,TRBD1,few,TRBV11-2,CASSLDVLGQGMNTEAFF,TGTGCCAGCAGCTTAGATGTACTGGGACAGGGAATGAACACTGAAGCTTTCTTT
TRBJ2-5,NA,NA,TRBV11-3,CASSSGRAAQETQYF,TGTGCCAGCAGCTCCGGTCGGGCGGCCCAAGAGACCCAGTACTTC